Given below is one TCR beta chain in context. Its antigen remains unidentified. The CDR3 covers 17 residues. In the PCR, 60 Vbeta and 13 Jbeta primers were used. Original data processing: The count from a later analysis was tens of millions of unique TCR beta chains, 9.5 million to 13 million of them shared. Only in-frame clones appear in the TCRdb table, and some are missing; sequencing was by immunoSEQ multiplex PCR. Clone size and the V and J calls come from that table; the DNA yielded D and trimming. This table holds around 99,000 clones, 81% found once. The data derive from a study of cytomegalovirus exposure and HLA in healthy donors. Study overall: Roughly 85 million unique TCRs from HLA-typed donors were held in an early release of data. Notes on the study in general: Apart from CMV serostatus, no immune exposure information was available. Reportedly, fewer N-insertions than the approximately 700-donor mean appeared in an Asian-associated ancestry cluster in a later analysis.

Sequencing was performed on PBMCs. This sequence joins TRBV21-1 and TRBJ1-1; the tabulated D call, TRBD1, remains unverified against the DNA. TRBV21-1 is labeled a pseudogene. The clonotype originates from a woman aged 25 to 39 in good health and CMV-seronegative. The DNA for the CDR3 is TGTGCCAGCAGCATAAGGGAGGGGACAGGGTTGTACACTGAAGCTTTCTTT. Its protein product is CASSIREGTGLYTEAFF.